This TCR beta chain was recovered during a study of shared clonotypes between healthy human individuals. Findings and caveats of the study: Naive CD4 clonotypes overlapped across a handful of donors at roughly 4.5%.

With respect to this clone: What it binds is not known. This CDR3 is also generated by other DNA sequences in the sample.

The CDR3 is made up of 12 amino acids. V dropped 1 base and J dropped 4 bases, with 2 bases sitting between them. Germline values: CDR1 MNHNS, CDR2 SASEGT. Over several immunoSEQ plates, each subset's genomic DNA was distributed in even portions. Profiled with immunoSEQ multiplex PCR; TCRdb holds only in-frame clones, not every one. This table has about 2 million clones, over 85% appearing once. Only CD45RO-negative cells positively selected for CCR7 counted as naive CD8 cells, so terminally differentiated effector memory CD45RA+ cells were excluded. The donors were all Caucasian adults (living in Nashville, Tennessee).

The clonotype originates from a man younger than 35 in good health. Sequenced input: naive CD8+ T cells sorted from blood. J is TRBJ1-5 and V is TRBV6-1; D is unclear. The CDR3 is CASSEVNQPQHF. Written as DNA, the CDR3 is TGTGCCAGCAGTGAAGTAAATCAGCCCCAGCATTTT.